The source of this TCR beta chain is a study of low-dose radiotherapy and immunotherapy resistance in tumors. This clonotype was observed a few times. TCR amplification ran approximately 22 PCR cycles using constant-region and V-primer adapter primers. TCRdb reanalysed the reads using MiXCR and keeps one entry per CDR3 protein. The sample comprises about 50,000 distinct CDR3 sequences, approximately 12% of which are singletons, and 6.2% rests with the top ten. Noted time point: before trial treatment. In germline, CDR1 is SNHLY, CDR2 FYNNEI. This CDR3 region has 14 residues. Between the trimmed V and J ends, which lost 3 bases and 6 bases, there was a span of 15 bases.

The sequencing here drew on PBMCs, taken before treatment. The receptor was isolated from a female donor with ovarian cancer. This chain joins TRBV2 and TRBJ2-7; D might be TRBD1 (5 bases). CDR3 amino acids: CASSEGQGSFEQYF. CDR3 nucleotide sequence: TGTGCCAGCAGTGAGGGGCAGGGAAGCTTCGAGCAGTACTTC.